The 14 T cell receptor beta chains given below trace back to one sample, sequenced in a study of OX40 agonist ivuxolimab in advanced cancers. The data were produced by immunoSEQ multiplex PCR, yet TCRdb's version contains in-frame clones alone and is incomplete. This table has around 70,000 clones, less than 90% appearing once. The sample here was CD4+ or CD8+ T cells sorted from blood, taken in a trial of the OX40 agonist ivuxolimab. These receptor sequences come from an adult with an advanced solid tumor such as melanoma, head and neck, liver or kidney cancer.

J is TRBJ1-2 and V is TRBV7-8, with 8 bases aligning to TRBD1. V lost 3 bases, J lost 4 bases, and 7 bases stayed unmatched. CDR1 and CDR2 from the germline V gene are SGHVS and FQNEAQ. The CDR3 loop spans 15 amino acids. Written as DNA, the CDR3 is TGTGCCAGCAGCTTTGGCCCAGGGGGCGGCTATGGCTACACCTTC. Its protein product is CASSFGPGGGYGYTF.

CDR3 DNA: TGTGCCTGGAGTAGGGGGGCGGGAGGACCCGAGCAGTACTTC. Its translation is CAWSRGAGGPEQYF. The chain employs TRBV30 and TRBJ2-7, with 8 bases that match TRBD2. Per the germline V gene, CDR1 is GTSNPN and CDR2 is SVGIG (reference sequence). CDR3 length: 14 amino acids. V gave up 2 bases and J gave up 6 bases; unmatched junction bases: 9.

This chain links TRBV30 with TRBJ1-2; 9 bases fit TRBD1. This CDR3 spans 13 amino acids. Germline V gene sequence: CDR1 GTSNPN, CDR2 SVGIG (reference sequence). The CDR3 protein is CAQQTGGNYGYTF. The CDR3 coding sequence is TGTGCACAGCAAACAGGGGGCAACTATGGCTACACCTTC.

CDR3: CASRNGLGSPYEQYF. In nucleotides, the CDR3 is TGTGCCAGCAGGAACGGACTAGGCTCTCCCTACGAGCAGTACTTC. The chain has TRBV6-6 and TRBJ2-7; 7 bases fit TRBD2. Germline CDR1 and CDR2: MNHNY and SVGAGI (reference sequence). The CDR3 extends over 15 amino acids. After removal of 6 bases from V and 2 bases from J, the junction contained 10 bases not matched to a gene.

The chain employs TRBV30 and TRBJ2-2; D not resolved. The CDR3 totals 17 residues. Germline V gene data show CDR1 as GTSNPN and CDR2 as SVGIG (reference sequence). Trimming removed 0 bases from V and 3 bases from J, with 17 bases in between. The CDR3 region has the DNA TGTGCCTGGAGTGTACATCCCTTGCGGAGAGACACCGGGGAGCTGTTTTTT. This encodes CAWSVHPLRRDTGELFF.

The chain is built from TRBV5-5 and TRBJ1-1, with D perhaps matching TRBD1 (6 bases). CDR3 length: 14 amino acids. CDR1 is SGHKS and CDR2 is YYEKEE in the germline V gene (reference sequence). Trimming stripped 1 base from V and 7 bases from J, with 14 bases between. CDR3 DNA: TGTGCCAGCAGCTTGACGGGGGCGTGGGGTGAAGCTTTCTTT. This sequence encodes CASSLTGAWGEAFF.

The J gene is TRBJ1-1, the V gene TRBV7-2, with D perhaps TRBD1 (6 bases). Trimming took 0 bases from V and 1 from J, leaving 9 bases between them. This CDR3 region has 15 residues. Germline V gene data show CDR1 as SGHTA and CDR2 as FQGNSA. The DNA of the CDR3 is TGTGCCAGCAGCTTAGCGGGGGCGGAGAACACTGAAGCTTTCTTT. It specifies CASSLAGAENTEAFF.

This rearrangement joins TRBV2 to TRBJ2-5; the D gene is possibly TRBD2 (5 bases). This CDR3 region has 14 residues. Germline-derived CDR1 and CDR2 are SNHLY and FYNNEI. Trimming stripped 9 bases from V and 4 bases from J, with 18 bases between. The CDR3 bases are TGTGCCAGGACGGCCGAGCGGATGGGAGAGACCCAGTACTTC. Its protein is CARTAERMGETQYF. Using reference TRBV2 and TRBJ2-5 for the parts outside the CDR3, the full variable domain is EPEVTQTPSHQVTQMGQEVILRCVPISNHLYFYWYRQILGQKVEFLVSFYNNEISEKSEIFDDQFSVERPDGSNFTLKIRSTKLEDSAMYFCARTAERMGETQYFGPGTRLLVL.

V usage is TRBV7-2 and J usage is TRBJ2-5; 7 nucleotides line up with TRBD2. There are 14 residues in the CDR3. Trimming took 5 bases from V and 4 from J; bases not matched to a gene: 7. Germline CDR1 SGHTA, CDR2 FQGNSA. CDR3 bases: TGTGCCAGCAGCCGCGGGGAGGGTGGAGAGACCCAGTACTTC. It specifies CASSRGEGGETQYF. Using reference TRBV7-2 and TRBJ2-5 for the parts outside the CDR3, the full variable domain is GAGVSQSPSNKVTEKGKDVELRCDPISGHTALYWYRQSLGQGLEFLIYFQGNSAPDKSGLPSDRFSAERTGGSVSTLTIQRTQQEDSAVYLCASSRGEGGETQYFGPGTRLLVL.

The chain combines TRBV2 with TRBJ1-5, with TRBD1 identical over 8 bases. CDR1 SNHLY and CDR2 FYNNEI come from the germline V gene. J gave up 0 bases and V 7 bases, and 5 bases lay outside the gene matches. The CDR3 totals 15 residues. The CDR3 here is CASTWTGISNQPQHF. Written as DNA, the CDR3 is TGTGCCAGCACCTGGACAGGGATTAGCAATCAGCCCCAGCATTTT.

The gene calls are TRBV20-1 and TRBJ2-5; D is unclear. From germline, CDR1 is DFQATT and CDR2 SNEGSKA (reference sequence). Trimming removed 6 bases at V and 5 bases at J, with 7 bases between. The CDR3 is 10 residues long. The CDR3 reads CSASKETQYF. DNA of the CDR3: TGCAGTGCATCGAAGGAGACCCAGTACTTC.

The chain joins TRBV5-6 to TRBJ2-4; tentative D call: TRBD1 (6 bases). The germline V and J ends were trimmed by 0 bases and 2 bases, with 12 bases remaining between them. Per the germline V gene, CDR1 is SGHDT and CDR2 is YYEEEE. The CDR3 covers 16 residues. The CDR3 nucleotides read TGTGCCAGCAGCTTGGTGGCTGGGGGCTCCAAAAACATTCAGTACTTC. Protein sequence: CASSLVAGGSKNIQYF.

The V and J genes are TRBV29-1 and TRBJ1-2; weak D call: TRBD1 (6 bases). The germline CDR1 and CDR2 sequences are SQVTM and ANQGSEA. Trimming pared 7 bases from V and 2 bases from J, leaving 8 bases between. The CDR3 covers 11 residues. The CDR3 is CSGQDNYGYTF. The CDR3, as DNA: TGCAGCGGACAGGACAACTATGGCTACACCTTC.

The CDR3 reads CASSEEGLASTDTQYF. The CDR3 DNA follows: TGTGCCAGCAGTGAAGAGGGACTAGCGAGCACAGATACGCAGTATTTT. The chain has TRBV6-1 and TRBJ2-3, with 10 bases that match TRBD2. From germline, CDR1 is MNHNS and CDR2 SASEGT. There are 16 residues in the CDR3. The V and J ends lost 1 base and 0 bases, in that order; junction bases with no gene match: 1.